This TCR beta chain was captured in a study of control samples from healthy donors and cancer patients. V was pared by 3 bases and J by 0 bases, with 9 bases of the junction left unmatched. The CDR3 consists of 18 residues. CDR1 LNHNV and CDR2 YYDKDF come from the germline V gene (reference sequence). Method: immunoSEQ multiplex PCR; TCRdb's copy keeps in-frame clones and lacks some. The sample shows some 150,000 clones, 94% of them seen only once. The sample consisted of blood. The sequence came from a man aged 40-50 years in good health. The V and J genes are TRBV15 and TRBJ1-5; 9 bases map to TRBD1. The CDR3 DNA sequence: TGTGCCACCAGCAGTCCCCCAGGGACAGGGAGTAGCAATCAGCCCCAGCATTTT. It specifies CATSSPPGTGSSNQPQHF.